The T cell receptor (beta chain) described here comes from a study of T cells in localized non-small cell lung cancer. Measured with immunoSEQ multiplex PCR; TCRdb has only the in-frame clones, and not every one. The sample gives 30,000 to 35,000 clones, approximately 90% of which show up once; 10% to 15% is in the top ten. The CDR3 spans 12 residues. CDR1 is MNHEY, CDR2 SVGAGI, per germline. V was pared by 10 bases and J by 5 bases, with 14 bases between. Whole-study findings and limits: Uninvolved nearby lung showed the greatest T cell clonality, exceeding that found in tumor.

On this clone: What it recognizes is unknown.

This TCR was sampled from an older female donor with stage II lung adenocarcinoma. The sequences come from peripheral blood mononuclear cells, collected before any cancer treatment. This chain connects TRBV6-5 to TRBJ1-2; D gene ambiguous. CDR3 in DNA: TGTGCCACCCTGTCCAACATTTATGGCTACACCTTC. Its translation is CATLSNIYGYTF.